The 30 T cell receptor beta chains reported below all come from one sample, sequenced in a study of T cell responses to AZD1222 COVID-19 vaccine. Profiling relied on immunoSEQ multiplex PCR, and the TCRdb table lists in-frame clones only, not all of them. The data show approximately 60,000 clones, 84% seen once. The input for sequencing was peripheral blood, taken on day 0 of AZD1222 vaccination. The receptors were gathered from an adult in good health.

This chain links TRBV14 with TRBJ2-7, with 7 bases lining up with TRBD1. From germline, CDR1 is SGHDN and CDR2 FVKESK. The V gene end was trimmed by 4 bases and the J gene end by 4 bases; junction bases not matched to a gene: 4. This CDR3 has 13 residues. The CDR3: CASSLRTGYEQYF. For the CDR3, the DNA is TGTGCCAGCAGCCTCCGGACAGGATACGAGCAGTACTTC.

The chain uses TRBV4-1 and TRBJ2-2; 8 positions match TRBD1. Germline assignment: CDR1 MGHRA and CDR2 YSYEKL. The CDR3 length is 16 residues. Losses at the gene ends were 3 bases for V and 5 bases for J; bases not matched to a gene: 8. As DNA, the CDR3 is TGCGCCAGCAGCCAGTTAGGACAGGGTATTACCGGGGAGCTGTTTTTT. This codes for CASSQLGQGITGELFF.

V is TRBV14 and J is TRBJ1-1; D unclear. V was pared by 1 base and J by 3 bases, with 9 bases between. Germline CDR1 and CDR2: SGHDN and FVKESK. The CDR3 has 14 residues. CDR3: CASSQVFKDTEAFF. Here the CDR3 DNA reads TGTGCCAGCAGCCAAGTTTTCAAGGACACTGAAGCTTTCTTT.

A single count supports this clone. The V gene is TRBV6-6, the J gene TRBJ2-3; TRBD2 matches 9 bases. The CDR3 sequence is 16 residues long. V shed 5 bases and J 4 bases; nucleotides not matched to a gene: 10. The germline V gene encodes CDR1 MNHNY and CDR2 SVGAGI (reference sequence). The CDR3 DNA reads TGTGCCAGCAGTGCCCTGGGCGGGGGGGGTTCAGATACGCAGTATTTT. Protein product: CASSALGGGGSDTQYF.

The chain employs TRBV4-3 and TRBJ2-1; D remains ambiguous. Germline-derived CDR1 and CDR2 are LGHNA and YSLEER. The CDR3 is 13 residues long. The ends were cut back, 0 bases at V and 7 bases at J, with 7 bases in the middle. In DNA, the CDR3 is TGCGCCAGCAGCCAAGAGCGCCTGAATGAGCAGTTCTTC. Amino acid sequence: CASSQERLNEQFF.

This rearrangement joins TRBV5-6 to TRBJ2-7, with D uncertain. The CDR3 has 14 residues. Per germline, CDR1 SGHDT and CDR2 YYEEEE. V lost 4 bases, J lost 2 bases, and 13 bases lay in between. The CDR3 sequence: CASSASGLAYEQYF. The CDR3 DNA is TGTGCCAGCAGCGCCTCCGGTCTCGCCTACGAGCAGTACTTC.

This rearrangement joins TRBV10-3 to TRBJ2-7, with D perhaps assigned TRBD1 or TRBD2 (5 bases each). The germline gives CDR1 ENHRY, CDR2 SYGVKD. Trimming shortened V by 8 bases and J by 4 bases, and 21 bases separated the two germline ends. This CDR3 is built from 15 residues. The CDR3 DNA is TGTGCCATCGGGGCCACGGACTCTCGAAATTACGAGCAGTACTTC. Protein: CAIGATDSRNYEQYF.

The chain uses TRBV13 and TRBJ2-7; 13 nucleotides agree with TRBD2. This CDR3 comprises 15 residues. After removal of 5 bases from V and 7 bases from J, the junction contained 8 bases not matched to a gene. The germline CDR1 and CDR2 sequences are PRHDT and FYEKMQ (reference sequence). The CDR3 DNA is TGTGCCAGCAGCCCAATGGGACTAGCGGGGACTGAGCAGTACTTC. As protein: CASSPMGLAGTEQYF.

In DNA form, the CDR3 reads TGTGCCAGCTCACTGACTAGCGGGGGCCTTTACAATGAGCAGTTCTTC. Protein: CASSLTSGGLYNEQFF. The chain links TRBV18 to TRBJ2-1, with TRBD2 matching over 12 bases. Germline CDR1 is KGHSH and CDR2 is LQKENI. This CDR3 has 16 residues. V lost 4 bases and J lost 4; bases outside the gene matches: 5.

This chain joins TRBV6-5 and TRBJ1-1, with D possibly being TRBD1 (5 bases). The germline CDR1 and CDR2 sequences are MNHEY and SVGAGI. V lost 7 bases and J lost 4, with 16 bases in between. This CDR3 is 14 amino acids long. This CDR3 is CASNLASQGTEAFF. The CDR3 bases are TGTGCCAGCAACCTGGCCTCTCAGGGCACTGAAGCTTTCTTT.

V and J are TRBV27 and TRBJ2-5, with D tentatively TRBD2 (5 bases). Trimming cost V 3 bases and J 4 bases, with 21 bases left between them. The CDR3 runs to 17 residues. CDR1 and CDR2 (germline): MNHEY, SMNVEV (reference sequence). This chain's CDR3 is CASSLGLVRGHGETQYF. The CDR3 coding sequence is TGTGCCAGCAGTTTGGGTTTGGTAAGAGGGCACGGAGAGACCCAGTACTTC.

This clone occurred once. The chain joins TRBV9 to TRBJ2-1; either TRBD1 or TRBD2 may fit D (5 bases each). V was trimmed by 3 bases and J by 6 bases, leaving 19 bases between them. This CDR3 is built from 16 residues. Germline CDR1 SGDLS, CDR2 YYNGEE. The CDR3 here is CASSGDVAPTGNEQFF. The CDR3 bases are TGTGCCAGCAGCGGGGACGTAGCCCCGACGGGCAATGAGCAGTTCTTC.

The gene calls are TRBV24-1 and TRBJ2-7, with D perhaps TRBD2 (6 bases). Trimming pared 1 base from V and 5 bases from J, leaving 8 bases between. Germline V lookup: CDR1 KGHDR, CDR2 SFDVKD. CDR3 length: 13 residues. This CDR3 reads CATSDLGGDEQYF. As DNA, the CDR3 is TGTGCCACCAGTGATTTAGGCGGGGACGAGCAGTACTTC.

V gene TRBV7-9 combines with J gene TRBJ1-5; the match to TRBD1 covers 9 bases. This CDR3 has 13 amino acids. Per germline, CDR1 SEHNR and CDR2 FQNEAQ (reference sequence). V was clipped by 6 bases and J by 6 bases; unmatched bases: 3. CDR3 nucleotide sequence: TGTGCCAGCAGGGGGACAGGGACTCAGCCCCAGCATTTT. This encodes CASRGTGTQPQHF.

The chain is built from TRBV11-3 and TRBJ1-1; possible D gene TRBD1, 6 bases. V was pared by 5 bases and J by 8 bases, with 18 bases between. The germline gives CDR1 SGHNT, CDR2 YENEEA. The CDR3 runs to 14 residues. CDR3 sequence: CASSDRDTGKEAFF. CDR3 DNA: TGTGCCAGCAGCGACCGGGACACCGGAAAAGAAGCTTTCTTT.

The CDR3 region has the DNA TGTGCCAGCAGCCCTACGGCGGGGCGACCTTACTATGGCTACACCTTC. This translates into CASSPTAGRPYYGYTF. The chain carries TRBV3-1 (or the pseudogene TRBV3-2) and TRBJ1-2, with D tentatively TRBD1 (5 bases). The CDR3 has 16 amino acids. Germline V CDR1 and CDR2: LGHDT, YNNKEL (reference sequence). Trimming took 4 bases from V and 3 from J, leaving 18 bases between them.

This clone has a handful of counts. The V and J genes are TRBV7-2 and TRBJ1-6; no reliable D call. V was trimmed by 11 bases and J by 6 bases, leaving 11 bases between them. Germline V gives CDR1 SGHTA, CDR2 FQGNSA. The CDR3 totals 12 residues. For the CDR3, the DNA is TGTGCCGCGGGCCCGTTTAATTCACCCCTCCACTTT. Its protein product is CAAGPFNSPLHF.

This CDR3 reads CASSEVRAETQYF. The CDR3 nucleotides read TGTGCCAGCAGTGAAGTTCGGGCGGAGACCCAGTACTTC. The V call is TRBV6-1, the J call TRBJ2-5; D ambiguous. V lost 1 base and J lost 5, with 8 bases in between. The CDR3 spans 13 residues. The V gene's germline CDR1 is MNHNS and CDR2 SASEGT.

In this sample, this clone turned up once. The rearrangement links TRBV27 to TRBJ2-7, with D possibly being TRBD1 (6 bases). Trimming shortened V by 2 bases and J by 2 bases, and 10 bases separated the two germline ends. CDR1 MNHEY and CDR2 SMNVEV come from the germline V gene (reference sequence). This CDR3 comprises 14 residues. CDR3 loop: CASSLDGGAYEQYF. The CDR3, as DNA: TGTGCCAGCAGTTTAGATGGGGGCGCCTACGAGCAGTACTTC.

The V and J genes are TRBV19 and TRBJ1-2; TRBD1 matches at 8 bases. The CDR3 covers 16 residues. V lost 1 base, J lost 4 bases, and 8 bases stayed unmatched. Germline CDR1 is LNHDA and CDR2 is SQIVND (reference sequence). In DNA, the CDR3 is TGTGCCAGTAGTATAGGGACAGGGAGCGTTGGCTATGGCTACACCTTC. It yields the protein CASSIGTGSVGYGYTF.

The chain joins TRBV4-1 to TRBJ2-7; D is unclear. CDR1 and CDR2 (germline): MGHRA, YSYEKL. The CDR3 length is 16 residues. Trimming removed 3 bases from V and 5 bases from J, with 20 bases in between. DNA of the CDR3: TGCGCCAGCAGCCATTGGACCGGGCCGTTAAAAGACGAGCAGTACTTC. Translation: CASSHWTGPLKDEQYF.

The V and J genes are TRBV5-4 and TRBJ1-6; tentatively, D is TRBD1 (5 bases). Trimming cost V 0 bases and J 0 bases, with 7 bases left between them. The CDR3 is 16 residues long. The V gene's germline CDR1 is SGHNT and CDR2 YYREEE (reference sequence). The DNA of the CDR3 is TGTGCCAGCAGCTTGGCGCAGGGCTCCTATAATTCACCCCTCCACTTT. It translates to CASSLAQGSYNSPLHF.

The chain combines TRBV3-1 (or the pseudogene TRBV3-2) with TRBJ1-4, with 11 bases fitting TRBD1. CDR1 and CDR2 (germline): LGHDT, YNNKEL (reference sequence). CDR3 length equals 14 residues. Trimming at V came to 4 bases and at J to 7 bases, leaving 2 bases not matched to a gene. The CDR3 sequence is CASSLGTGGEKLFF. The CDR3, as DNA: TGTGCCAGCAGCCTTGGGACAGGGGGTGAAAAACTGTTTTTT.

Only one count was recorded for this clone. CDR3 in DNA: TGTGCCAGCAGTTACGGGCTAGCATTTTCCAATGAGCAGTTCTTC. The encoded protein is CASSYGLAFSNEQFF. The chain links TRBV6-5 to TRBJ2-1; D is possibly TRBD2 (5 bases). Looked up from germline, CDR1 is MNHEY and CDR2 is SVGAGI. The V end was cut by 2 bases, the J end by 6 bases, with 14 bases between. The length of the CDR3 is 15 residues.

This rearrangement joins TRBV6-5 to TRBJ1-4; unclear D gene. Between the trimmed V and J ends, which lost 4 bases and 2 bases, there was a span of 8 bases. The CDR3 spans 14 residues. CDR1 and CDR2 (germline): MNHEY, SVGAGI. CDR3 sequence: CASSSHQTNEKLFF. For the CDR3, the DNA is TGTGCCAGCAGTTCCCATCAGACTAATGAAAAACTGTTTTTT.

This rearrangement joins TRBV2 to TRBJ2-5; D is uncertain. Trimming took off 1 base at V and 4 bases at J, with 1 base between the two ends. The CDR3 consists of 11 residues. Germline CDR1 reads SNHLY; CDR2 reads FYNNEI. CDR3 sequence reads: CASSEGETQYF. Written as DNA, the CDR3 is TGTGCCAGCAGTGAAGGAGAGACCCAGTACTTC.

The genes are TRBV5-5 and TRBJ1-2; D not certain. CDR1 and CDR2 (germline): SGHKS, YYEKEE (reference sequence). CDR3 length: 14 residues. With 0 bases removed from V and 5 bases from J, the gap between germline ends came to 11 bases. CDR3 nucleotides: TGTGCCAGCAGCTTGGCCGCCAAGGGTTATGGCTACACCTTC. It is translated as CASSLAAKGYGYTF.

The rearrangement joins TRBV6-5 to TRBJ1-1, with D hard to call. Germline CDR1 and CDR2: MNHEY and SVGAGI. Trimming stripped 8 bases from V and 1 base from J, with 17 bases between. The CDR3 runs to 15 residues. In nucleotides, the CDR3 is TGTGCCAGCGGCTCGTGGGTAGAGGGGAACACTGAAGCTTTCTTT. It specifies CASGSWVEGNTEAFF.

V gene TRBV28 combines with J gene TRBJ2-5; 7 bases line up with TRBD1. The CDR3 runs to 13 residues. Trimming took 7 bases from V and 4 from J; bases not matched to a gene: 6. Germline CDR1 and CDR2: MDHEN and SYDVKM. CDR3 residues: CASIRTGLETQYF. Written as DNA, the CDR3 is TGTGCCAGCATTCGGACAGGTTTAGAGACCCAGTACTTC.

The gene calls are TRBV5-6 and TRBJ2-7; 7 bases match TRBD1. Germline CDR1 is SGHDT and CDR2 is YYEEEE. V trimming: 4 bases; J trimming: 2 bases; junction bases outside the gene matches: 9. This CDR3 is 15 amino acids long. CDR3 loop: CASSGQQGFPYEQYF. The CDR3, as DNA: TGTGCCAGCAGCGGACAACAGGGGTTCCCCTACGAGCAGTACTTC.